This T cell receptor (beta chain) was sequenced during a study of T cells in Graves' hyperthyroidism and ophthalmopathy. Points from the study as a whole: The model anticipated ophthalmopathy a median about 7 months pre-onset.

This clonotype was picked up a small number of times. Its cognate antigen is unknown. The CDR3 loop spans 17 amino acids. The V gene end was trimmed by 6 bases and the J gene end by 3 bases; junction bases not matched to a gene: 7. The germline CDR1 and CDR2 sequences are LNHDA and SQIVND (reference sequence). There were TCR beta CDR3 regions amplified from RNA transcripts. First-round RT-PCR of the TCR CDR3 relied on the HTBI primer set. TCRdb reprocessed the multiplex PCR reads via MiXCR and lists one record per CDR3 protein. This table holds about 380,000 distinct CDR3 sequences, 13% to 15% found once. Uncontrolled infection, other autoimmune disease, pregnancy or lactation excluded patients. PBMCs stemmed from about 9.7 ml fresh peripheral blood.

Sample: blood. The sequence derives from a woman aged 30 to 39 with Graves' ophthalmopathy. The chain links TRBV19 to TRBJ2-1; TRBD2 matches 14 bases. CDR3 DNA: TGTGCCAGTAGATCGGGGACTAGCGGGGGCCTCTACAATGAGCAGTTCTTC. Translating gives CASRSGTSGGLYNEQFF.